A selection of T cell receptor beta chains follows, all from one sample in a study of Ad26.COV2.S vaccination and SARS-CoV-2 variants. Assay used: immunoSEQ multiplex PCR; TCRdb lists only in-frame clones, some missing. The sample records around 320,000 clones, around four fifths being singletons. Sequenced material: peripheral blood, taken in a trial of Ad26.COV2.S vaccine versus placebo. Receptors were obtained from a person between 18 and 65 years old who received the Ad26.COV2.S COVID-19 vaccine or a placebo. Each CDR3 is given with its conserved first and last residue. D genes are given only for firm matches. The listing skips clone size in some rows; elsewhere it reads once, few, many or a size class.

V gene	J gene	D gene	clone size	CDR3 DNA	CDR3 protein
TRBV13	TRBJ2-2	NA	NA	TGTGCCAGCAGCTCACAGACGGGGCAATACGATGGGACCGGGGAGCTGTTTTTT	CASSSQTGQYDGTGELFF
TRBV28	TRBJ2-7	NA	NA	TGTGCCAGCAGTAGCCAGGGCCACTACGAGCAGTACTTC	CASSSQGHYEQYF
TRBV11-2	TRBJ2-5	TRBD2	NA	TGTGCCAGCAGCTTAGAGGCTAGCGGAGAGACCCAGTACTTC	CASSLEASGETQYF
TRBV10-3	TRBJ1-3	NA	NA	TGTGCCATCATGGGGAACTCTGGAAACACCATATATTTT	CAIMGNSGNTIYF
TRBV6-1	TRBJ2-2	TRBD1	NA	TGTGCCAGCAGTGAAGCGAGTAACAGGGGGCGGGTTGGCACCGGGGAGCTGTTTTTT	CASSEASNRGRVGTGELFF
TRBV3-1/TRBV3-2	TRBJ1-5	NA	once	TGTGCCAGCAGCCATGGAGGGAGATATCAGCCCCAGCATTTT	CASSHGGRYQPQHF
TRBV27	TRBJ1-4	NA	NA	TGTGCCAGCAGTCACGGGGCAGGAACTAATGAAAAACTGTTTTTT	CASSHGAGTNEKLFF
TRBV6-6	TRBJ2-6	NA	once	TGTGCCAGCAGTTACGAGGGCTCTGGGGCCAACGTCCTGACTTTC	CASSYEGSGANVLTF
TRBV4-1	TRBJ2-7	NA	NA	TGCGCCAGCAGCCAAGAAGAGGGGAGCTCCTACGAGCAGTACTTC	CASSQEEGSSYEQYF
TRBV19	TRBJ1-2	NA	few	TGTGCCAGTACCACACTTCCTAGACAGACCTATGGCTACACCTTC	CASTTLPRQTYGYTF
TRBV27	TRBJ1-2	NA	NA	TGTGCCAGCAGTCAAAAAGGGACGGCTACTAACTATGGCTACACCTTC	CASSQKGTATNYGYTF
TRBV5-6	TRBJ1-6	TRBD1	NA	TGTGCCAGCAGCTTGGTTTCAGGGGGTAGTTCACCCCTCCACTTT	CASSLVSGGSSPLHF
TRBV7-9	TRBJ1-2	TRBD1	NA	TGTGCCAGCAGCTTACAGGGGGCCGACTATGGCTACACCTTC	CASSLQGADYGYTF
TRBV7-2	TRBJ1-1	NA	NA	TGTGCCAGCAGCTTAGTAGCCAGGGAAGATACTGAAGCTTTCTTT	CASSLVAREDTEAFF
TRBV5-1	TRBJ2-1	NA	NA	TGCGCCAGCAGCTTGGACAGCTATGGGGATGAGCAGTTCTTC	CASSLDSYGDEQFF
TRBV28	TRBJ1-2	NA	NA	TGTGCCAGCGGATCCGGATTCTATGGCTACACCTTC	CASGSGFYGYTF
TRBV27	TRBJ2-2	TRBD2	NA	TGTGCCAGCAGTCCGACGGGAAGCGGGGCCTTCACCGGGGAGCTGTTTTTT	CASSPTGSGAFTGELFF
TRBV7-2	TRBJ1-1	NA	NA	TGTGCCAGCAGCTTAGCGAGAGGAGGGACTGAAGCTTTCTTT	CASSLARGGTEAFF
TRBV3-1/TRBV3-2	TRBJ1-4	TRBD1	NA	TGTGCCAGCAGCCACGGACAGGGAGGGAATGAAAAACTGTTTTTT	CASSHGQGGNEKLFF
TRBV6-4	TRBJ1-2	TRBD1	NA	TGTGCCAGCAGTGAAACAGGGGGCAACTATGGCTACACCTTC	CASSETGGNYGYTF
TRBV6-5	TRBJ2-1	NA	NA	TGTGCCAGCAGCGTGCTCCCCTATGAGCAGTTCTTC	CASSVLPYEQFF
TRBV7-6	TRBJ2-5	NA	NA	TGTGCCAGCAGCCACGAACAAAGGGAGACCCAGTACTTC	CASSHEQRETQYF